This T cell receptor beta chain was retrieved from a study of blood T cell repertoires in COVID-19. As for the study in general: The United States, Italy and Spain provided the acute and convalescent COVID-19 samples. PBMCs, B-cell-depleted T cells, or T cells provided the cDNA or gDNA that made up the material.

The CDR3 runs to 14 residues. The germline gives CDR1 LGHDT, CDR2 YNNKEL (reference sequence). The V and J ends lost 1 base and 1 base respectively, with 4 bases between them. Authors' analysis steps: Estimation of nucleated cell counts was performed using reference gene primer amplification. Sequencing was performed with immunoSEQ multiplex PCR; in TCRdb, only in-frame clones are kept and a portion is missing. V, J and clone size reflect that table, while D and trimming were determined from the DNA. The top ten hold approximately 10% of the sample, which has about 170,000 clones, approximately 83% seen once.

Material for sequencing was peripheral blood. The receptor was isolated from a man between 65 and 85 years old with active or convalescent COVID-19. The chain recombines TRBV3-1 (or the pseudogene TRBV3-2) with TRBJ1-4, with D unresolved. The CDR3, as DNA: TGTGCCAGCAGCCAAGCGGGAACTAATGAAAAACTGTTTTTT. It specifies CASSQAGTNEKLFF.